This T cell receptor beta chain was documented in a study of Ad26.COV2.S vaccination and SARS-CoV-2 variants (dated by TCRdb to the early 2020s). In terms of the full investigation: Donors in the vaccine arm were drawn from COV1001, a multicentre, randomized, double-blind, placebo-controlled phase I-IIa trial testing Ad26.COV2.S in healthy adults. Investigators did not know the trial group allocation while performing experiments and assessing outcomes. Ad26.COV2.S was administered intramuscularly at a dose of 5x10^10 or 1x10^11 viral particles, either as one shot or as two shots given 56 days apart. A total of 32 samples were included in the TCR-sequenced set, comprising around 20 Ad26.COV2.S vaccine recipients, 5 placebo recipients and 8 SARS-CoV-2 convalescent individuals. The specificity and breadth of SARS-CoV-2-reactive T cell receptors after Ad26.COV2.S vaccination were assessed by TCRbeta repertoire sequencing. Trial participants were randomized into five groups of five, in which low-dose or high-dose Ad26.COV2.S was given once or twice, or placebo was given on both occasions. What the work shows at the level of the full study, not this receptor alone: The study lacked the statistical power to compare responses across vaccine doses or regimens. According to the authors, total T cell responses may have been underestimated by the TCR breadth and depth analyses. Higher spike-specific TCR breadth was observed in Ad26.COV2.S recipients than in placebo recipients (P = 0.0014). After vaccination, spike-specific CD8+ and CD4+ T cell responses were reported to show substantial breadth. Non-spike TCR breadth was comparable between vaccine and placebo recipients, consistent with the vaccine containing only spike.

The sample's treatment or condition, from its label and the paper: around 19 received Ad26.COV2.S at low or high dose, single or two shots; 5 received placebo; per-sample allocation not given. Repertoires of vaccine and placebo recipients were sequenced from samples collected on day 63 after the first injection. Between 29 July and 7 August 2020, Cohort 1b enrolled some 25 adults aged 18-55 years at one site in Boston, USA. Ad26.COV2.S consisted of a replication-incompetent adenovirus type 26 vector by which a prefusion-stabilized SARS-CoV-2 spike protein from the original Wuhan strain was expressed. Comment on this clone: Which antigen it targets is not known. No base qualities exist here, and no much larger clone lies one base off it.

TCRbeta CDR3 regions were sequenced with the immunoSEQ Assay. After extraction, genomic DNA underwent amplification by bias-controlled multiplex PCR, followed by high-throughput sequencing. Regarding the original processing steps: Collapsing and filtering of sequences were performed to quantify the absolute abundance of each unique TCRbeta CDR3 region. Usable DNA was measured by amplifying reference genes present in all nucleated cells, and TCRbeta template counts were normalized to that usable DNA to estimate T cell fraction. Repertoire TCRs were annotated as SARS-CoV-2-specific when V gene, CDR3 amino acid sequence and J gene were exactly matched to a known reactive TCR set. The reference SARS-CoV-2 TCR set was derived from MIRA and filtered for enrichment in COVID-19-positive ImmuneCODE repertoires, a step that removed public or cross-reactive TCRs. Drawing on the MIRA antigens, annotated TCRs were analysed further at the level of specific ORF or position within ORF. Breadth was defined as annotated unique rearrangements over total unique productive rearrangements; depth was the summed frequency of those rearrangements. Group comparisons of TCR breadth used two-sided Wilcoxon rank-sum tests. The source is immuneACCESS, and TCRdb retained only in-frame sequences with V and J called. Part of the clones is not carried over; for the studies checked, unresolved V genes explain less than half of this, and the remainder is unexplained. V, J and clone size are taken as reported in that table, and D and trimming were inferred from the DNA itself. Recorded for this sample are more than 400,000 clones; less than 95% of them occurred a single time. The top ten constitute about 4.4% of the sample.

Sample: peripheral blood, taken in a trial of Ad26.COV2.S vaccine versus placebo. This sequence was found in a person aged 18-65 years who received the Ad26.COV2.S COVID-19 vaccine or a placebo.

The CDR3 in this case is CASSPGTGGHGYTF. The nucleotide sequence reads as follows: TGTGCCAGCAGTCCCGGGACAGGGGGCCATGGCTACACCTTC. The chain is made from TRBV28 and TRBJ1-2, with 12 middle bases fitting TRBD1. The junction shows trimming of 5 bases on V and 6 bases on J, and the gene matches do not reach 4 bases of it. The germline V gene encodes CDR1 MDHEN and CDR2 SYDVKM. The CDR3 starts with the cysteine, ends with the phenylalanine, and has 14 residues. The sequence is cut down to CDR3 DNA, 42 bases in frame from base 1.